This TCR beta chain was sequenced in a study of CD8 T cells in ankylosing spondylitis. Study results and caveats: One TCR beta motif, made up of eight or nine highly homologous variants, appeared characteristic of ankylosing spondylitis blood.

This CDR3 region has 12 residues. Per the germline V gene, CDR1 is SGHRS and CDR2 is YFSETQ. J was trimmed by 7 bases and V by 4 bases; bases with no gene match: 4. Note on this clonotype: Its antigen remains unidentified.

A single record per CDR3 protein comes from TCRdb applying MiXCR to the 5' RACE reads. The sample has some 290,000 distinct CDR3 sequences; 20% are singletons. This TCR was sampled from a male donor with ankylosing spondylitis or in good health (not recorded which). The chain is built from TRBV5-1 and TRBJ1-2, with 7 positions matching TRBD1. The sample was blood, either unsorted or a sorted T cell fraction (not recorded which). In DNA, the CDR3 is TGCGCCAGCAGCCGCGACAGGGCTGGCTACACCTTC. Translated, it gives CASSRDRAGYTF.